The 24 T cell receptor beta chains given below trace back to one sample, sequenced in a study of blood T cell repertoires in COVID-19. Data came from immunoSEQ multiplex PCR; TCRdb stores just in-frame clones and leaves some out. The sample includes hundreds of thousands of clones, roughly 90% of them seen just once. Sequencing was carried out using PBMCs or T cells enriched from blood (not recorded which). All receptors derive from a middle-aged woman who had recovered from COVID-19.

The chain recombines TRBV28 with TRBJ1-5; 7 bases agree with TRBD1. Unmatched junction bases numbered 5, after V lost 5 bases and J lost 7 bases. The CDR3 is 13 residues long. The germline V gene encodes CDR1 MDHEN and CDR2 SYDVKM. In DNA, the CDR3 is TGTGCCAGCAGTACAGGGGTAGGACAGCCCCAGCATTTT. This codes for CASSTGVGQPQHF.

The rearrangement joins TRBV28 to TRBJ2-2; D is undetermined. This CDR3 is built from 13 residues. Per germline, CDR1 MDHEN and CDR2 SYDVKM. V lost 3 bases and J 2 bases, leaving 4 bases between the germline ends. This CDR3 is CASSFTNTGELFF. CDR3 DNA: TGTGCCAGCAGTTTCACTAACACCGGGGAGCTGTTTTTT.

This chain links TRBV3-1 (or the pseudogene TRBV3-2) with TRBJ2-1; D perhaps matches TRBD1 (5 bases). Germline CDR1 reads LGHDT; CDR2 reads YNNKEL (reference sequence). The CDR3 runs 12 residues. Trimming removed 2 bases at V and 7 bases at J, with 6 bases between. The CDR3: CASSQQGNEQFF. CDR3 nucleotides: TGTGCCAGCAGCCAACAGGGAAATGAGCAGTTCTTC.

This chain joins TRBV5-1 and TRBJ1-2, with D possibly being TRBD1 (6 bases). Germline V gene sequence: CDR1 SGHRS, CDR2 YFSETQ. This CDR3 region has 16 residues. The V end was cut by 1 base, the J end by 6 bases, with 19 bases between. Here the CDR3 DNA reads TGCGCCAGCAGCTTGTTGGGTCGGGGGGCGCAAAATGGCTACACCTTC. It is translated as CASSLLGRGAQNGYTF.

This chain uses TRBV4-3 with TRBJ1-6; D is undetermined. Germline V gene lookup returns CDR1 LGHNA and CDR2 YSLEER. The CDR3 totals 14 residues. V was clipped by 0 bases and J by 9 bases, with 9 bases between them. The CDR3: CASSQDSMSSPLHF. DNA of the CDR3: TGCGCCAGCAGCCAAGATTCGATGAGTTCACCCCTCCACTTT.

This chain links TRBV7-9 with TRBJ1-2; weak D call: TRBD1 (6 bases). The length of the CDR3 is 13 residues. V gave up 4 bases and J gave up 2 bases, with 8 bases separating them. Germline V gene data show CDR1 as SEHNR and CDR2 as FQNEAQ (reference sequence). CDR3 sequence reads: CASSWTENYGYTF. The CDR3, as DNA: TGTGCCAGCAGCTGGACAGAAAACTATGGCTACACCTTC.

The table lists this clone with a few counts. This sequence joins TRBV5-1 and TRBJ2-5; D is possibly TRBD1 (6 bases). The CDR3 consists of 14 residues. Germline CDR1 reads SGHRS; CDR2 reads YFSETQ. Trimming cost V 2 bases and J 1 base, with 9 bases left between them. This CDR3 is CASSLQGSQETQYF. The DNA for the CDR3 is TGCGCCAGCAGCTTACAGGGCTCCCAAGAGACCCAGTACTTC. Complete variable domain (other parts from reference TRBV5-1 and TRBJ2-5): KAGVTQTPRYLIKTRGQQVTLSCSPISGHRSVSWYQQTPGQGLQFLFEYFSETQRNKGNFPGRFSGRQFSNSRSEMNVSTLELGDSALYLCASSLQGSQETQYFGPGTRLLVL.

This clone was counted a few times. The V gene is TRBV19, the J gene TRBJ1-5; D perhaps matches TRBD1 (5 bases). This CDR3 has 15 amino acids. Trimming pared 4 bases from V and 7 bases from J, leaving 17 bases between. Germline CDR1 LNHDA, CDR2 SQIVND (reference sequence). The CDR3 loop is CASSTGTTGGQPQHF. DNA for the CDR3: TGTGCCAGTAGTACAGGGACCACTGGGGGGCAGCCCCAGCATTTT.

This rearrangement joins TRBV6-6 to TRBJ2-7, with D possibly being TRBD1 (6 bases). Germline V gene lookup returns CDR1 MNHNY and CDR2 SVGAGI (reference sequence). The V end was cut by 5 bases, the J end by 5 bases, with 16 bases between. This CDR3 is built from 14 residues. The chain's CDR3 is CASSTQGRGDEQYF. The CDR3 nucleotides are TGTGCCAGCAGTACACAGGGAAGAGGGGACGAGCAGTACTTC.

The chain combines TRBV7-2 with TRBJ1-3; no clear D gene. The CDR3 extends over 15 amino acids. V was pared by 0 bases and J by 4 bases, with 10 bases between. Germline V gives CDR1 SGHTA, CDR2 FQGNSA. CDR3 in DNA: TGTGCCAGCAGCTTAGCGGCAGGTGCAGGAAACACCATATATTTT. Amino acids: CASSLAAGAGNTIYF.

DNA of the CDR3: TGTGCCAGCACCCCCGGGGGAGCGGGGGGCTTCAAAGAGCAGTTCTTC. Protein: CASTPGGAGGFKEQFF. The chain links TRBV7-2 to TRBJ2-1; TRBD2 matches at 9 bases. The CDR3 sequence is 16 residues long. From germline, CDR1 is SGHTA and CDR2 FQGNSA. The trim removed 7 bases at V and 10 bases at J, leaving 17 bases unmatched.

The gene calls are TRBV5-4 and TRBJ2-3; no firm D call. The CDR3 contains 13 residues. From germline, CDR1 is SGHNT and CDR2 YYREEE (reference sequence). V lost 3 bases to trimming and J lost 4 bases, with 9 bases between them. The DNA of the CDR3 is TGTGCCAGCAGCTCCTACGGAGCAGATACGCAGTATTTT. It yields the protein CASSSYGADTQYF. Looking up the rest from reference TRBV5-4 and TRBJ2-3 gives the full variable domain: ETGVTQSPTHLIKTRGQQVTLRCSSQSGHNTVSWYQQALGQGPQFIFQYYREEENGRGNFPPRFSGLQFPNYSSELNVNALELDDSALYLCASSSYGADTQYFGPGTRLTVL.

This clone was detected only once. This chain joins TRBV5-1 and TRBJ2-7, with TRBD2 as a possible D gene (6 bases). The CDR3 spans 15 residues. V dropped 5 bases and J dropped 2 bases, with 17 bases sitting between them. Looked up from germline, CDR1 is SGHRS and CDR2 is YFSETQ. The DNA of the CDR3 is TGCGCCAGCAGTGGGAGCCTAGCGAGGGCCTACGAGCAGTACTTC. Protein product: CASSGSLARAYEQYF.

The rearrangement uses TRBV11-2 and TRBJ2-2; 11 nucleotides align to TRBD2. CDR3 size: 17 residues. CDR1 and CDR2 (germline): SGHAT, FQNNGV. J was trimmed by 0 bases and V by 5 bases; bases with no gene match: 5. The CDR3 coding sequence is TGTGCCAGCAGCATCCTAGCGGGGGGACCGAACACCGGGGAGCTGTTTTTT. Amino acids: CASSILAGGPNTGELFF.

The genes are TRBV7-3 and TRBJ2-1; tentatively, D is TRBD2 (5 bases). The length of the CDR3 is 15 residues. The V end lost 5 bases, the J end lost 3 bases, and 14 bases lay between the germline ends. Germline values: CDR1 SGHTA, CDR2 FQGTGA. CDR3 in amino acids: CASSPPGFNYNEQFF. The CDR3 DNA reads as TGTGCCAGCAGCCCCCCGGGATTTAACTACAATGAGCAGTTCTTC.

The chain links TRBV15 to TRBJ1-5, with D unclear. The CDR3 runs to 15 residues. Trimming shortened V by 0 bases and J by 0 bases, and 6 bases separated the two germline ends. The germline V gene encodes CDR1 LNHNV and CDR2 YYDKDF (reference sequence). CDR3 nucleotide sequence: TGTGCCACCAGCAGAGACGGGGATAGCAATCAGCCCCAGCATTTT. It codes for CATSRDGDSNQPQHF.

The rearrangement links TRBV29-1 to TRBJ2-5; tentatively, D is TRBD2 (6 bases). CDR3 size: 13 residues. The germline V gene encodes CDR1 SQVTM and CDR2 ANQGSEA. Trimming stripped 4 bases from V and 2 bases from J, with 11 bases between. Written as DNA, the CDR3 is TGCAGCGTTGTACGGGGGTATCAAGAGACCCAGTACTTC. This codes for CSVVRGYQETQYF.

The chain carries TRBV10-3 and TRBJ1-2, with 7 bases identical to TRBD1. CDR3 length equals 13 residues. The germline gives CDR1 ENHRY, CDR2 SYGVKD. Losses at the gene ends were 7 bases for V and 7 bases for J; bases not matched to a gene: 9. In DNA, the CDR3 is TGTGCCATCACCGTAGACAGGGCGGGTGGCTACACCTTC. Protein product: CAITVDRAGGYTF.

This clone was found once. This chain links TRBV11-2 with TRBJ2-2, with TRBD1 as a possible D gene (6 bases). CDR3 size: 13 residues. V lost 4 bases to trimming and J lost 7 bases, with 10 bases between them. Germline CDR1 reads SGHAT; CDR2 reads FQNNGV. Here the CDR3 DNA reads TGTGCCAGCAGCTACAGGGTAGACGGGGAGCTGTTTTTT. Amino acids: CASSYRVDGELFF.

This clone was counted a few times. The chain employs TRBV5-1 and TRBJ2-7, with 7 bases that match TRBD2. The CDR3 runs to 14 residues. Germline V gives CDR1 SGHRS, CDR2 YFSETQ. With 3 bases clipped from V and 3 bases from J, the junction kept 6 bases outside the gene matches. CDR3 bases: TGCGCCAGCAGCTCTCGGACTAGTAGCTACGAGCAGTACTTC. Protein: CASSSRTSSYEQYF.

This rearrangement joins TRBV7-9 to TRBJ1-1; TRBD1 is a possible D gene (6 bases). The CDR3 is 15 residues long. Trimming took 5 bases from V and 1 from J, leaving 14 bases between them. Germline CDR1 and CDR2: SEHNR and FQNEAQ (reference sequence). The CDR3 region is CASSPYDRRNTEAFF. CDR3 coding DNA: TGTGCCAGCAGCCCCTATGACAGGCGGAACACTGAAGCTTTCTTT.

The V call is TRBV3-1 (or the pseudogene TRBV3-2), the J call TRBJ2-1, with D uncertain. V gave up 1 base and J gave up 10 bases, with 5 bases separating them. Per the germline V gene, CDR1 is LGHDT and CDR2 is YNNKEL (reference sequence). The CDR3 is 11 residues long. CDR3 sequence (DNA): TGTGCCAGCAGCCAAGGGCCAGAGCAGTTCTTC. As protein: CASSQGPEQFF.

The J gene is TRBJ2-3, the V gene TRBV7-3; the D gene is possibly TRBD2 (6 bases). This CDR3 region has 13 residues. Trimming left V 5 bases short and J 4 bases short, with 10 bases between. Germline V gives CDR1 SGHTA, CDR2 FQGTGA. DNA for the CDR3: TGTGCCAGCAGCCCGCGACTAGCAGATACGCAGTATTTT. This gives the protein CASSPRLADTQYF.

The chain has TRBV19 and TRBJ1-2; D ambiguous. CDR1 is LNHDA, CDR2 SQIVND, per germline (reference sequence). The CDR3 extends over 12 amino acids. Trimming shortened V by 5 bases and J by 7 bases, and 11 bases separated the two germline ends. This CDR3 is CASSYLSVGYTF. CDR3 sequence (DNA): TGTGCCAGTAGTTATCTAAGTGTTGGCTACACCTTC.